This T cell receptor beta chain was observed in a study of blood T cell repertoires in COVID-19. Study background: COVID-19 samples, acute and convalescent, were from the United States, Italy and Spain. PBMCs, B-cell-depleted T cells, or T cells were the source of the cDNA or gDNA that made up the material.

The length of the CDR3 is 15 residues. Losses at the gene ends were 6 bases for V and 6 bases for J; bases not matched to a gene: 6. Germline CDR1 and CDR2: MNHEY and SMNVEV (reference sequence). Clinical history reported by participants formed the basis on which cohorts were assigned. As processed by the authors: The assay estimated nucleated cells by amplifying reference gene primers. Some clones are missing from TCRdb's copy, which holds only in-frame ones; the method was immunoSEQ multiplex PCR. For V, J and clone size, that table is used; D and trimming come from the DNA. The sample has around 250,000 clones, approximately 84% seen once.

The source of this sequence is a man between 50 and 59 years old who had recovered from COVID-19. Sequenced: PBMCs or T cells enriched from blood (not recorded which). The J gene is TRBJ1-5, the V gene TRBV27, with 12 nucleotides matching TRBD1. CDR3 protein: CASRGTGGPPQPQHF. Here the CDR3 DNA reads TGTGCCAGCAGAGGGACAGGGGGCCCCCCTCAGCCCCAGCATTTT.